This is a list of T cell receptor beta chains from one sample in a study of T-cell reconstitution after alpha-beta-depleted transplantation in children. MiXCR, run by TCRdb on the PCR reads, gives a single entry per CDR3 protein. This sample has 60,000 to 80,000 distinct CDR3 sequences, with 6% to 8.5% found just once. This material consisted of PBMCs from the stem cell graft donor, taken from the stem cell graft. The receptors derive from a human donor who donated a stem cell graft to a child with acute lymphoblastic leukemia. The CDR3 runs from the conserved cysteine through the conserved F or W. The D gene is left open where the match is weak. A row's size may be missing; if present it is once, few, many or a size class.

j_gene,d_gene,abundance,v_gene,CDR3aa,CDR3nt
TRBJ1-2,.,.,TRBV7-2,CASSTGRMNYGYAF,TGTGCCAGCAGCACCGGCCGGATGAACTATGGCTACGCCTTC
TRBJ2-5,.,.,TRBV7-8,CASSWRQIRRTLMYQETQYF,TGTGCCAGCAGCTGGCGGCAGATTAGGCGGACACTGATGTACCAAGAGACCCAGTACTTC
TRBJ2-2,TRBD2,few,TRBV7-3,CASSLTTSVTGELFF,TGTGCCAGCAGCTTAACAACTAGCGTCACCGGGGAGCTGTTTTTT
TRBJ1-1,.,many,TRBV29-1,CSVLRRTEAFF,TGCAGCGTTCTAAGGAGGACTGAAGCTTTCTTT
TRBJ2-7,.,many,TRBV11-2,CASSPSFSGAGVTRYEQYF,TGTGCCAGCAGCCCGAGTTTTTCAGGGGCAGGGGTAACCCGCTACGAGCAGTACTTC
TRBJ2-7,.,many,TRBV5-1,CASSQPDRNSYEQYF,TGCGCCAGCAGCCAACCCGACAGGAACTCCTACGAGCAGTACTTC
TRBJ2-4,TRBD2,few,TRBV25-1,CASSRLAGEVNIQYF,TGTGCCAGCAGCAGACTAGCGGGAGAGGTGAACATTCAGTACTTC
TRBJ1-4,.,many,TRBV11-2,CASSPLGFSGEKLFF,TGTGCCAGCAGTCCACTCGGGTTCTCGGGCGAAAAACTGTTTTTT
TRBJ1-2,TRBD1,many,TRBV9,CASSAGQGIMRGYTF,TGTGCCAGCAGCGCGGGACAGGGGATAATGCGAGGCTACACCTTC
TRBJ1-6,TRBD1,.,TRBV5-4,CASSPGTVNSPLHF,TGTGCCAGCAGCCCGGGGACAGTCAATTCACCCCTCCACTTT
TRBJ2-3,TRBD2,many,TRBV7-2,CASSLRGVLGADTQYF,TGTGCCAGCAGCCTACGGGGGGTTTTAGGTGCAGATACGCAGTATTTT
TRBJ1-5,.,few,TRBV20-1,CSARDPAGYSQPQHF,TGCAGTGCTAGAGATCCTGCAGGGTATTCTCAGCCCCAGCATTTT
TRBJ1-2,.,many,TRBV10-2,CASSERSYGYTF,TGCGCCAGCAGTGAGCGCAGCTATGGCTACACCTTC
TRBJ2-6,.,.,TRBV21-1,CANSKVRAGSCTGAYVLTF,TGTGCTAACAGCAAAGTACGGGCAGGGTCGTGTACTGGGGCCTACGTCCTGACTTTC
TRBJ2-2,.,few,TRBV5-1,CASGQGGTGELFF,TGCGCCAGTGGTCAGGGCGGCACCGGGGAGCTGTTTTTT
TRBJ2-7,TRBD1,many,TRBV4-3,CASSHLRTGTYEQYF,TGCGCCAGCAGCCATCTTCGGACAGGGACATACGAGCAGTACTTC
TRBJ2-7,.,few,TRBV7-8,CASSLVGSGNEQYF,TGTGCCAGCAGCTTAGTGGGGTCGGGGAACGAGCAGTACTTC
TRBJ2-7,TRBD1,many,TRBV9,CASSVEGAPYEQYF,TGTGCCAGCAGCGTAGAGGGGGCACCCTACGAGCAGTACTTC
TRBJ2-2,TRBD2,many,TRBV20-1,CSAQSGGGAAGELFF,TGCAGTGCGCAGAGCGGCGGGGGGGCGGCCGGGGAGCTGTTTTTT
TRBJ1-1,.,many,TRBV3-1,CASSQDTGWGMNTEAFF,TGTGCCAGCAGCCAAGACACGGGGTGGGGGATGAACACTGAAGCTTTCTTT
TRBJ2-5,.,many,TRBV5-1,CASSLKGSFIQETQYF,TGCGCCAGCAGCTTGAAGGGGTCCTTCATTCAAGAGACCCAGTACTTC
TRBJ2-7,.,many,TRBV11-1,CASSPRQAFYEQYF,TGTGCCAGCAGCCCAAGACAGGCTTTCTACGAGCAGTACTTC
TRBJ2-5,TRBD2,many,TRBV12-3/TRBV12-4,CASSFLTTEGREETQYF,TGTGCCAGCAGTTTCCTGACAACCGAGGGGAGGGAGGAGACCCAGTACTTC
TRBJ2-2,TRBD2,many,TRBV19,CASSVGTRAIGELFF,TGTGCCAGTAGTGTCGGGACTAGAGCGATCGGGGAGCTGTTTTTT
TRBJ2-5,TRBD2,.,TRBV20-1,CSARPTGLAGGQETQYF,TGCAGTGCTAGACCCACCGGGCTAGCGGGGGGCCAAGAGACCCAGTACTTC
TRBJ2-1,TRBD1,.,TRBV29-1,CSVDQDRVSYNEQFF,TGCAGCGTGGATCAGGACAGGGTCTCCTACAATGAGCAGTTCTTC
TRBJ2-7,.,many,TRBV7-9,CASSLAQGNHEQYF,TGTGCCAGCAGCTTAGCACAGGGTAACCACGAGCAGTACTTC
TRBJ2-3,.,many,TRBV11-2,CASSTILRGTSTDTQYF,TGTGCCAGCAGCACAATCCTGAGAGGGACTAGCACAGATACGCAGTATTTT
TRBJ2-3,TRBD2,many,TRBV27,CASSFPRASGGGTDTQYF,TGTGCCAGCAGTTTCCCCAGGGCTAGCGGAGGAGGCACAGATACGCAGTATTTT
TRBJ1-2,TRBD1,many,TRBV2,CASSPGTALNYGYTF,TGTGCCAGCAGTCCCGGGACAGCCCTCAACTATGGCTACACCTTC
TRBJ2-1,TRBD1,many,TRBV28,CASSRRDRAKTLNEQFF,TGTGCCAGCAGCCGTAGGGACAGGGCGAAAACCCTCAATGAGCAGTTCTTC
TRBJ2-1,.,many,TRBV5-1,CASSLAPHNEQFF,TGCGCCAGCAGCTTGGCCCCTCACAATGAGCAGTTCTTC
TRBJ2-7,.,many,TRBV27,CASSLEGVASYEQYF,TGTGCCAGCAGTTTAGAGGGAGTAGCGTCCTACGAGCAGTACTTC
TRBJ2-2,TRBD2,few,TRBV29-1,CSGGGSGELFF,TGCAGCGGGGGGGGTTCCGGGGAGCTGTTTTTT
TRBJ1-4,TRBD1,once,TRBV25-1,CASTKNGQAQSEKLFF,TGTGCCAGCACCAAAAATGGACAGGCCCAATCTGAAAAACTGTTTTTT
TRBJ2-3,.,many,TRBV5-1,CASSFHADTQYF,TGCGCCAGCAGCTTTCACGCAGATACGCAGTATTTT
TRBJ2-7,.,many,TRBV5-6,CASSLAYEQYF,TGTGCCAGCAGCTTAGCCTACGAGCAGTACTTC
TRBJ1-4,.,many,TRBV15,CATSRDLAGALLSNEKLFF,TGTGCCACCAGCAGAGATCTGGCAGGGGCCCTACTATCTAATGAAAAACTGTTTTTT
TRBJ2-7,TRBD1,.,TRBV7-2,CASSPYPGQGTYEQYF,TGTGCCAGCAGCCCGTACCCCGGACAGGGGACCTACGAGCAGTACTTC
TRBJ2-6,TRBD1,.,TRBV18,CASSTGGGGANVLTF,TGTGCCAGCTCTACAGGGGGCGGTGGGGCCAACGTCCTGACTTTC
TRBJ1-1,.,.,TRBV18,CASSPRGRGSTEAFF,TGTGCCAGCTCACCCCGGGGCCGGGGTAGCACTGAAGCTTTCTTT
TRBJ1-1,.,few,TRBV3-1,CASSQIRIQVPNTEAFF,TGTGCCAGCAGCCAGATAAGGATACAGGTCCCGAACACTGAAGCTTTCTTT
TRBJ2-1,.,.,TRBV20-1,CSARDLGSSYNEQFF,TGCAGTGCTAGAGATCTGGGGAGCTCCTACAATGAGCAGTTCTTC
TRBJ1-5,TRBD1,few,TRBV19,CASTTGAGNQPQHF,TGTGCCAGTACTACAGGGGCTGGCAATCAGCCCCAGCATTTT
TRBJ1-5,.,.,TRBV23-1,CASSQSRGDTPFNQPQHF,TGCGCCAGCAGTCAATCACGGGGGGACACGCCTTTCAATCAGCCCCAGCATTTT
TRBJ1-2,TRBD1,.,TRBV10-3,CAITRTGGDYGYTF,TGTGCCATCACTCGGACAGGGGGCGACTATGGCTACACCTTC
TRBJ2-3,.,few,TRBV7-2,CASSRTLPSSTDTQYF,TGTGCCAGCAGCCGAACTCTTCCTTCTAGCACAGATACGCAGTATTTT
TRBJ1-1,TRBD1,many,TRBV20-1,CSAPGQGATEAFF,TGCAGTGCCCCCGGACAGGGGGCTACTGAAGCTTTCTTT
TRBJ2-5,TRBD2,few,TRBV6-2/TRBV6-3,CASSYAGVETQYF,TGTGCCAGCAGTTACGCGGGGGTAGAGACCCAGTACTTC
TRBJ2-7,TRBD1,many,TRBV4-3,CASSLGTGIYEQYF,TGCGCCAGCAGCCTCGGGACAGGGATCTACGAGCAGTACTTC
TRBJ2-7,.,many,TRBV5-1,CASSYDRSGEQYF,TGCGCCAGCAGCTATGACCGTTCTGGCGAGCAGTACTTC
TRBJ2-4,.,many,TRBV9,CASSAWGEDIQYF,TGTGCCAGCAGCGCCTGGGGGGAAGACATTCAGTACTTC
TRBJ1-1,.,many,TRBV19,CASSIFRRVGDTEAFF,TGTGCCAGTAGTATCTTCCGAAGGGTGGGTGACACTGAAGCTTTCTTT
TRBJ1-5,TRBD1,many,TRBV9,CASSVEEGTGRQQPQHF,TGTGCCAGCAGCGTAGAGGAAGGGACAGGACGGCAACAGCCCCAGCATTTT
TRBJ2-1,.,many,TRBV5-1,CASSLRLDGGRGNEQFF,TGCGCCAGCAGCTTGCGCTTAGATGGGGGGCGCGGGAATGAGCAGTTCTTC
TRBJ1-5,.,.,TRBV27,CASSYGGSQPQHF,TGTGCCAGCAGTTACGGGGGGAGTCAGCCCCAGCATTTT
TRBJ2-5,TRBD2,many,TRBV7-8,CASSLVIAGEPEETQYF,TGTGCCAGCAGCTTAGTGATAGCGGGGGAGCCTGAGGAGACCCAGTACTTC
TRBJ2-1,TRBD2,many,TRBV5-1,CASSQNQRGSYNEQFF,TGCGCCAGCAGCCAAAATCAGCGGGGCTCCTACAATGAGCAGTTCTTC
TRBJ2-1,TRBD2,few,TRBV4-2,CASSLQGGTSGYNEQFF,TGTGCCAGCAGCCTACAGGGTGGGACTAGCGGATACAATGAGCAGTTCTTC